The rows below give T cell receptor beta chains drawn from one sample of a study of blood T cell repertoires in COVID-19. Using immunoSEQ multiplex PCR, the repertoire was profiled, and TCRdb retains in-frame clones only, with some absent. The top ten hold 0.9% to 1.2% of the sample, which has about 350,000 clones, over 75% seen once. Sequencing input: PBMCs or T cells enriched from blood (not recorded which). The receptors here all came from a woman in her twenties or thirties who had recovered from COVID-19. Both conserved end residues are part of each CDR3. D genes are given only for firm matches. Rows give clone size only sometimes, using once, few, many, or a class for an expanded clone.

d_gene	v_gene	abundance	j_gene	CDR3aa	CDR3nt
.	TRBV3-1/TRBV3-2	medium-sized	TRBJ1-2	CASSRQGSNYGYTF	TGTGCCAGCAGCCGGCAGGGCTCCAACTATGGCTACACCTTC
.	TRBV5-1	.	TRBJ2-7	CASSPGGTATYEQYF	TGCGCCAGCAGCCCAGGCGGGACCGCGACCTACGAGCAGTACTTC
.	TRBV11-2	.	TRBJ1-1	CASSSIWGVGTEAFF	TGTGCCAGCAGCTCCATATGGGGGGTAGGGACTGAAGCTTTCTTT
.	TRBV2	.	TRBJ2-6	CANSQGSGANVLTF	TGTGCCAACTCCCAGGGCTCTGGGGCCAACGTCCTGACTTTC
TRBD1	TRBV28	.	TRBJ1-2	CASSSGQGALPYGYTF	TGTGCCAGCAGTTCTGGACAGGGGGCTCTCCCCTATGGCTACACCTTC
.	TRBV18	.	TRBJ2-7	CASSLSVPGDIPYEQYF	TGTGCCAGCTCACTGTCTGTTCCAGGGGATATCCCCTACGAGCAGTACTTC
.	TRBV28	.	TRBJ2-2	CASRISGERELFF	TGTGCCAGCAGGATTAGCGGCGAGCGGGAGCTGTTTTTT
TRBD1	TRBV27	.	TRBJ2-7	CANDRDRDWCEQYF	TGTGCCAACGACAGGGACAGGGACTGGTGCGAGCAGTACTTC
TRBD1	TRBV5-4	.	TRBJ1-2	CASSPYEQGGGYTF	TGTGCCAGCAGCCCGTACGAGCAGGGGGGTGGCTACACCTTC
.	TRBV28	.	TRBJ2-4	CASTSTAGGRRKPPKNIQYF	TGTGCCAGCACTTCCACCGCCGGGGGACGGCGAAAACCCCCGAAAAACATTCAGTACTTC
.	TRBV7-2	.	TRBJ1-6	CASSLNKAGNSPLHF	TGTGCCAGCAGCTTGAATAAGGCAGGGAACTCACCCCTCCACTTT